Below, 24 T cell receptor beta chains from the same sample are listed, as sequenced in a study of T cell responses to AZD1222 COVID-19 vaccine. Measured with immunoSEQ multiplex PCR; TCRdb has only the in-frame clones, and not every one. The sample contains around 150,000 clones, roughly 88% of which appear only once. Source: peripheral blood, taken 28 days after the second AZD1222 dose. The source of these receptors is an adult who received the AZD1222 COVID-19 vaccine.

This chain uses TRBV7-9 with TRBJ2-1; TRBD2 matches at 8 bases. Germline-derived CDR1 and CDR2 are SEHNR and FQNEAQ (reference sequence). The CDR3 consists of 14 residues. Trimming cost V 5 bases and J 8 bases; bases outside gene matches: 8. CDR3 loop: CASSLGVAGHEQFF. The DNA for the CDR3 is TGTGCCAGCAGCCTCGGGGTAGCGGGGCATGAGCAGTTCTTC.

DNA for the CDR3: TGTGCCAGCAGCGTAGGTTCCGGCACAGATACGCAGTATTTT. Its translation is CASSVGSGTDTQYF. The chain carries TRBV9 and TRBJ2-3; D gene ambiguous. The ends were cut back, 0 bases at V and 1 base at J, with 6 bases in the middle. CDR3 length: 14 residues. Germline-derived CDR1 and CDR2 are SGDLS and YYNGEE.

The J gene is TRBJ2-7, the V gene TRBV7-9, with D hard to call. This CDR3 region has 13 residues. Trimming cost V 5 bases and J 3 bases, with 11 bases left between them. CDR1 is SEHNR, CDR2 FQNEAQ, per germline (reference sequence). The chain's CDR3 is CASSQFHIYEQYF. CDR3 nucleotides: TGTGCCAGCAGCCAATTCCATATCTACGAGCAGTACTTC.

This clone was detected a few times. The V gene is TRBV7-9, the J gene TRBJ2-7; D unresolved. CDR1 and CDR2 (germline): SEHNR, FQNEAQ (reference sequence). CDR3 size: 16 residues. V lost 2 bases and J 0 bases, leaving 14 bases between the germline ends. The CDR3 bases are TGTGCCAGCAGCTTACTAGGACGTACCAGCTCCTACGAGCAGTACTTC. This translates into CASSLLGRTSSYEQYF.

The rearrangement joins TRBV20-1 to TRBJ2-5; D is ambiguous. Per germline, CDR1 DFQATT and CDR2 SNEGSKA (reference sequence). V gave up 5 bases and J gave up 4 bases, with 8 bases separating them. The CDR3 sequence is 11 residues long. The CDR3 loop reads CSARLVETQYF. CDR3 DNA: TGCAGTGCTCGGCTGGTAGAGACCCAGTACTTC.

V and J are TRBV27 and TRBJ2-6; D remains ambiguous. Germline V gene data show CDR1 as MNHEY and CDR2 as SMNVEV (reference sequence). With 0 bases removed from V and 4 bases from J, the gap between germline ends came to 13 bases. The CDR3 has 17 residues. The CDR3: CASSLSFYGLGANVLTF. DNA for the CDR3: TGTGCCAGCAGTTTATCTTTTTACGGGTTGGGGGCCAACGTCCTGACTTTC.

The sample holds a few counts of this clone. Here the CDR3 DNA reads TGTGCCACCAGCAGAGGGAACAGGGCTGAAGAAGCTTTCTTT. Protein: CATSRGNRAEEAFF. The chain links TRBV15 to TRBJ1-1; perhaps TRBD1 as D (6 bases). V was pared by 1 base and J by 8 bases, with 14 bases between. The CDR3 is 14 residues long. Germline assignment: CDR1 LNHNV and CDR2 YYDKDF (reference sequence).

The genes are TRBV3-1 (or the pseudogene TRBV3-2) and TRBJ1-1, with 7 bases that match TRBD1. The germline V gene has CDR1 LGHDT and CDR2 YNNKEL (reference sequence). This CDR3 is built from 15 residues. With V trimmed by 2 bases and J by 1 base, 4 bases remained unmatched. CDR3 DNA: TGTGCCAGCAGCCAAAATCAGGGGGGGAACACTGAAGCTTTCTTT. It yields the protein CASSQNQGGNTEAFF.

This chain links TRBV3-1 (or the pseudogene TRBV3-2) with TRBJ2-1, with a possible D match to TRBD2 (5 bases). CDR1 and CDR2 (germline): LGHDT, YNNKEL (reference sequence). The CDR3 loop spans 19 amino acids. Trimming removed 4 bases at V and 0 bases at J, with 22 bases between. This chain's CDR3 is CASSLSPLTGGLSYNEQFF. In DNA form, the CDR3 reads TGTGCCAGCAGCCTCTCCCCTCTGACCGGCGGGCTCTCCTACAATGAGCAGTTCTTC.

The chain combines TRBV19 with TRBJ2-3; 7 bases match TRBD2. The CDR3 length is 15 residues. The germline CDR1 and CDR2 sequences are LNHDA and SQIVND (reference sequence). V lost 6 bases, J lost 0 bases, and 6 bases stayed unmatched. CDR3: CASREGRESTDTQYF. Written as DNA, the CDR3 is TGTGCCAGTAGAGAGGGGCGGGAGAGCACAGATACGCAGTATTTT.

V is TRBV30 and J is TRBJ1-4, with D unresolved. Germline-derived CDR1 and CDR2 are GTSNPN and SVGIG (reference sequence). This CDR3 comprises 15 residues. Deletions cut 2 bases from V and 0 bases from J, with 10 bases between. This CDR3 reads CAWSYDRATNEKLFF. CDR3 DNA sequence: TGTGCCTGGAGTTATGACCGAGCAACTAATGAAAAACTGTTTTTT.

V usage is TRBV10-2 and J usage is TRBJ2-7; maybe TRBD1 (6 bases). V lost 6 bases and J lost 2, with 14 bases in between. CDR1 is WSHSY and CDR2 is SAAADI in the germline V gene. The CDR3 loop spans 14 amino acids. CDR3 nucleotides: TGCGCCAGCAGAATTTCAGGGGCGGCCTACGAGCAGTACTTC. Its translation: CASRISGAAYEQYF.

This clone was picked up one time. V is TRBV27 and J is TRBJ2-1, with a weak D call TRBD2 (6 bases). This CDR3 is built from 13 residues. The V and J ends lost 7 bases and 8 bases respectively, with 15 bases between them. Germline assignment: CDR1 MNHEY and CDR2 SMNVEV (reference sequence). This CDR3 is CASTNRRRDEQFF. CDR3 sequence (DNA): TGTGCCAGCACCAACCGTCGGAGGGATGAGCAGTTCTTC.

The chain couples TRBV6-5 to TRBJ1-1, with D tentatively TRBD1 (5 bases). The CDR3 is 13 residues long. Germline assignment: CDR1 MNHEY and CDR2 SVGAGI. Trimming removed 5 bases from V and 1 base from J, with 8 bases in between. Here the CDR3 DNA reads TGTGCCAGCAGTCCCACAGGGAACACTGAAGCTTTCTTT. Translating it yields CASSPTGNTEAFF.

The chain links TRBV12-3 or TRBV12-4 to TRBJ1-1; D call uncertain. Trimming removed 1 base from V and 5 bases from J, with 8 bases in between. There are 13 residues in the CDR3. The CDR3 here is CASSLVAFTEAFF. CDR3 coding DNA: TGTGCCAGCAGTTTAGTGGCCTTTACTGAAGCTTTCTTT.

The rearrangement links TRBV2 to TRBJ1-1; D perhaps matches TRBD1 (5 bases). From germline, CDR1 is SNHLY and CDR2 FYNNEI. With 6 bases removed from V and 2 bases from J, the gap between germline ends came to 10 bases. There are 13 residues in the CDR3. The CDR3 protein is CASRSTANTEAFF. The CDR3 DNA is TGTGCCAGCAGGTCGACAGCAAACACTGAAGCTTTCTTT.

V usage is TRBV15 and J usage is TRBJ1-3; no firm D call. The V gene's germline CDR1 is LNHNV and CDR2 YYDKDF (reference sequence). The V end was cut by 0 bases, the J end by 0 bases, with 12 bases between. This CDR3 is 17 amino acids long. The CDR3 sequence: CATSRDPWASSGNTIYF. In nucleotides, the CDR3 is TGTGCCACCAGCAGAGATCCTTGGGCGAGCTCTGGAAACACCATATATTTT.

With regard to this clone: The same CDR3 is also encoded by other DNA sequences in this sample. The chain is built from TRBV18 and TRBJ1-1; 8 bases are shared with TRBD1. From germline, CDR1 is KGHSH and CDR2 LQKENI. The CDR3 runs to 14 residues. The V and J ends lost 5 bases and 4 bases, in that order; junction bases with no gene match: 6. In DNA, the CDR3 is TGTGCCAGCTCATCCACAGGGGGGGGCACTGAAGCTTTCTTT. Translated, it gives CASSSTGGGTEAFF. The whole variable domain, filled in from reference TRBV18 and TRBJ1-1, reads NAGVMQNPRHLVRRRGQEARLRCSPMKGHSHVYWYRQLPEEGLKFMVYLQKENIIDESGMPKERFSAEFPKEGPSILRIQQVVRGDSAAYFCASSSTGGGTEAFFGQGTRLTVV.

The rearrangement joins TRBV29-1 to TRBJ2-7, with 10 bases matching TRBD1. V dropped 6 bases and J dropped 0; count of bases not matched to a gene: 8. In germline, CDR1 is SQVTM, CDR2 ANQGSEA. CDR3 size: 15 residues. The CDR3 spells CSVKTGTGVSYEQYF. CDR3 sequence (DNA): TGCAGCGTGAAAACCGGGACAGGGGTCTCCTACGAGCAGTACTTC.

This rearrangement joins TRBV10-2 to TRBJ1-1; D gene ambiguous. This CDR3 contains 11 residues. V lost 5 bases, J lost 5 bases, and 6 bases lay in between. Germline CDR1 is WSHSY and CDR2 is SAAADI. DNA for the CDR3: TGCGCCAGCAGTATTCAAACTGAAGCTTTCTTT. Translation: CASSIQTEAFF.

The rearrangement joins TRBV19 to TRBJ1-2; 7 bases map to TRBD1. Trimming cost V 4 bases and J 7 bases; bases outside gene matches: 9. CDR3 size: 14 residues. CDR1 and CDR2 (germline): LNHDA, SQIVND (reference sequence). The CDR3 protein is CASSNRTGEPGYTF. The DNA for the CDR3 is TGTGCCAGTAGTAACCGCACAGGGGAGCCTGGCTACACCTTC.

The CDR3 DNA reads as TGTGCCAGCAGTGAAAGGGGTAATTCACCCCTCCACTTT. This encodes CASSERGNSPLHF. The rearrangement links TRBV6-1 to TRBJ1-6, with D perhaps TRBD1 (5 bases). The CDR3 is made up of 13 amino acids. Germline CDR1 and CDR2: MNHNS and SASEGT. Trimming stripped 2 bases from V and 6 bases from J, with 5 bases between.

The chain recombines TRBV5-1 with TRBJ2-3; TRBD2 matches at 8 bases. V lost 2 bases and J lost 4; bases outside the gene matches: 3. The CDR3 runs 14 residues. Germline lookup yields CDR1 SGHRS and CDR2 YFSETQ. The CDR3 loop is CASSLGGRPDTQYF. CDR3 in DNA: TGCGCCAGCAGCTTAGGCGGGAGGCCAGATACGCAGTATTTT.

The chain employs TRBV15 and TRBJ2-7, with D tentatively TRBD1 or TRBD2 (5 bases each). The CDR3 is 15 residues long. From germline, CDR1 is LNHNV and CDR2 YYDKDF (reference sequence). Trimming stripped 2 bases from V and 0 bases from J, with 11 bases between. Here the CDR3 reads CATSRQGGLSYEQYF. The CDR3 nucleotides read TGTGCCACCAGCAGACAGGGTGGACTCTCCTACGAGCAGTACTTC.